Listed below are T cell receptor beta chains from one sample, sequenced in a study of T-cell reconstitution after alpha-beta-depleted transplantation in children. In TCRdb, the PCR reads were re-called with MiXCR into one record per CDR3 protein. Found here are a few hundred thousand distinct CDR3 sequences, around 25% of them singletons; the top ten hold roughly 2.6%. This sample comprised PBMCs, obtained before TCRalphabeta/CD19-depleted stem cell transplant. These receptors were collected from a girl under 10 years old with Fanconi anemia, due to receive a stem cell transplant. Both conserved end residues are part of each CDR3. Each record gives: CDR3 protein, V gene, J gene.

CDR3aa: CSVEPFGSTGGYYGYTF
v_gene: TRBV29-1
j_gene: TRBJ1-2

CDR3aa: CASSFSLTKGYTF
v_gene: TRBV28
j_gene: TRBJ1-2

CDR3aa: CASSSTPRTDYNEQFF
v_gene: TRBV11-2
j_gene: TRBJ2-1

CDR3aa: CASSQTGLYQPQHF
v_gene: TRBV28
j_gene: TRBJ1-5

CDR3aa: CSVARRLSYNEQFF
v_gene: TRBV29-1
j_gene: TRBJ2-1

CDR3aa: CSVSGQGAVEQYF
v_gene: TRBV29-1
j_gene: TRBJ2-7

CDR3aa: CASKGDQETQYF
v_gene: TRBV2
j_gene: TRBJ2-5

CDR3aa: CASSEFGYQETQYF
v_gene: TRBV25-1
j_gene: TRBJ2-5

CDR3aa: CASSLAGSGANVLTF
v_gene: TRBV12-3/TRBV12-4
j_gene: TRBJ2-6

CDR3aa: CSALAGAYEQYF
v_gene: TRBV20-1
j_gene: TRBJ2-7

CDR3aa: CASSWTSGRYDQETQYF
v_gene: TRBV12-3/TRBV12-4
j_gene: TRBJ2-5

CDR3aa: CASSLALGLADYEQYF
v_gene: TRBV7-2
j_gene: TRBJ2-7

CDR3aa: CSVFIAGDIEQFF
v_gene: TRBV29-1
j_gene: TRBJ2-1

CDR3aa: CASSLVLAGTGETQYF
v_gene: TRBV5-1
j_gene: TRBJ2-5

CDR3aa: CASSQDFLRQGNEQFF
v_gene: TRBV3-1
j_gene: TRBJ2-1

CDR3aa: CSVHLRDRGLRQYF
v_gene: TRBV29-1
j_gene: TRBJ2-7

CDR3aa: CASSNKGNTGELFF
v_gene: TRBV7-3
j_gene: TRBJ2-2

CDR3aa: CASSTGLLNTGELFF
v_gene: TRBV7-2
j_gene: TRBJ2-2

CDR3aa: CAISRDRGSGANVLTF
v_gene: TRBV10-3
j_gene: TRBJ2-6

CDR3aa: CASSEGSLLYSNQPQHF
v_gene: TRBV6-1
j_gene: TRBJ1-5

CDR3aa: CSASWGGNTGELFF
v_gene: TRBV20-1
j_gene: TRBJ2-2

CDR3aa: CASSLSYGENTEAFF
v_gene: TRBV7-3
j_gene: TRBJ1-1

CDR3aa: CASSPRVGETQYF
v_gene: TRBV18
j_gene: TRBJ2-5

CDR3aa: CASSPQGTANSPLHF
v_gene: TRBV28
j_gene: TRBJ1-6

CDR3aa: CSVEGGTSGWSSYNEQFF
v_gene: TRBV29-1
j_gene: TRBJ2-1

CDR3aa: CASSPPSGGATNEQFF
v_gene: TRBV18
j_gene: TRBJ2-1

CDR3aa: CATSRELTGSTDTQYF
v_gene: TRBV15
j_gene: TRBJ2-3

CDR3aa: CSASQDTQYF
v_gene: TRBV20-1
j_gene: TRBJ2-3

CDR3aa: CASRKIAGASSYEQYF
v_gene: TRBV6-1
j_gene: TRBJ2-7

CDR3aa: CASSLPPSPTQYF
v_gene: TRBV5-1
j_gene: TRBJ2-5

CDR3aa: CASSLRDRGTNEQFF
v_gene: TRBV7-3
j_gene: TRBJ2-1

CDR3aa: CASRGQMTSYEQYF
v_gene: TRBV12-3/TRBV12-4
j_gene: TRBJ2-7

CDR3aa: CSASKLAGGHNEQFF
v_gene: TRBV20-1
j_gene: TRBJ2-1

CDR3aa: CASSLILGGQYF
v_gene: TRBV28
j_gene: TRBJ2-7

CDR3aa: CASSTTSGPSYEQYF
v_gene: TRBV5-1
j_gene: TRBJ2-7

CDR3aa: CAYMRSWGDTQYF
v_gene: TRBV30
j_gene: TRBJ2-3

CDR3aa: CSARAYLGGELFF
v_gene: TRBV20-1
j_gene: TRBJ2-2

CDR3aa: CSARDLRGSTYEQYF
v_gene: TRBV20-1
j_gene: TRBJ2-7

CDR3aa: CASSSDSSHYEQYF
v_gene: TRBV12-3/TRBV12-4
j_gene: TRBJ2-7

CDR3aa: CASSTDTSYGYTF
v_gene: TRBV4-2
j_gene: TRBJ1-2

CDR3aa: CSARVGTGWYVQYF
v_gene: TRBV20-1
j_gene: TRBJ2-7

CDR3aa: CASSEAFPGVSSYNEQFF
v_gene: TRBV6-1
j_gene: TRBJ2-1